A single sample is the source of the 4 T cell receptor beta chains below, sequenced in a study of vaccination and CD4 T cells after COVID-19. Sequenced with the Oncomine TCR Beta short-read assay was DNA taken from cultured CD4+ T cells. Each CDR3 protein gets one entry after TCRdb re-called the PCR reads with MiXCR. The repertoire holds 10,000 to 15,000 distinct CDR3 sequences, with roughly 72% as singletons. Treatment: approximately 9-day PBMC culture with coronavirus spike peptide pools or control peptides (ViraFEST assay). What these receptors recognize is not known. Sequenced here: CD4+ T cells from blood, cultured in vitro, sampled after SARS-CoV-2 vaccination. Receptor source: a human donor who received a COVID-19 vaccine.

V usage is TRBV7-9 and J usage is TRBJ1-4, with TRBD1 as a possible D gene (6 bases). The V gene lost 2 bases and the J gene lost 6 bases, with 13 bases spanning the gap. Per the germline V gene, CDR1 is SEHNR and CDR2 is FQNEAQ (reference sequence). The CDR3 is 15 amino acids. For the CDR3, the DNA is TGTGCCAGCAGCTTATATGGGGGCCCGGATGAAAAACTGTTTTTT. Its protein product is CASSLYGGPDEKLFF. The full variable domain, in which reference TRBV7-9 and TRBJ1-4 provide the parts outside the CDR3, is DTGVSQNPRHKITKRGQNVTFRCDPISEHNRLYWYRQTLGQGPEFLTYFQNEAQLEKSRLLSDRFSAERPKGSFSTLEIQRTEQGDSAMYLCASSLYGGPDEKLFFGSGTQLSVL.

This chain connects TRBV6-1 to TRBJ1-1; D call uncertain. Trimming left V 0 bases short and J 5 bases short, with 13 bases between. The CDR3 runs 15 residues. Germline loops: CDR1 MNHNS, CDR2 SASEGT. This chain's CDR3 is CASSEAWGVGTEAFF. In nucleotides, the CDR3 is TGTGCCAGCAGTGAAGCATGGGGAGTTGGGACTGAAGCTTTCTTT.

This chain connects TRBV15 to TRBJ1-2, with TRBD1 matching 9 bases. V trimming: 0 bases; J trimming: 4 bases; junction bases outside the gene matches: 0. The CDR3 sequence is 14 residues long. CDR1 is LNHNV and CDR2 is YYDKDF in the germline V gene (reference sequence). CDR3 protein: CATSREQGAYGYTF. The CDR3 DNA reads as TGTGCCACCAGCAGAGAACAGGGGGCCTATGGCTACACCTTC.

This clonotype was picked up a small number of times. The V and J genes are TRBV19 and TRBJ1-5, with TRBD1 matching over 10 bases. Germline CDR1 LNHDA, CDR2 SQIVND (reference sequence). The CDR3 length is 14 residues. J lost 4 bases, V lost 4 bases, and 1 base had no gene match. The CDR3 sequence: CASSRDRGNQPQHF. The CDR3 DNA follows: TGTGCCAGTAGTAGGGACAGGGGAAATCAGCCCCAGCATTTT.